This TCR beta chain was captured in a study of CD8+CD57+ T cells in acquired aplastic anemia. Study-wide context: Sorted CD4+ and CD8+ cell DNA averaged roughly 3.2 ug.

TCR beta VDJ and CDR3 profiles were obtained from a genomic DNA template. TCRdb itself ran the reads through MiXCR, one entry per CDR3 protein. The sample has 150,000 to 200,000 distinct CDR3 sequences; around 65% are singletons. About this clonotype itself: Its specificity is unknown.

The CDR3 is made up of 15 amino acids. The V gene end was trimmed by 6 bases and the J gene end by 4 bases; junction bases not matched to a gene: 7. The V gene's germline CDR1 is LNHNV and CDR2 YYDKDF (reference sequence). Overall study results and limits: Found in both controls and patients were around 29 CD8+ CDR3 sequences.

Sequencing used sorted CD4+, CD8+, or CD8+CD57+ T cells (not recorded which) from PBMCs. The TCR originated in a human donor with severe aplastic anemia or a healthy control (not recorded which). The gene calls are TRBV15 and TRBJ1-2; TRBD1 aligns across 11 bases. In DNA form, the CDR3 reads TGTGCCACCAGTTTTCCCGGGACAGGGGGCTATGGCTACACCTTC. This translates into CATSFPGTGGYGYTF.